Listed here are 16 T cell receptor beta chains from one sample, sequenced in a study of shared clonotypes between healthy human individuals. Produced via immunoSEQ multiplex PCR; TCRdb's table is partial and in-frame only. The repertoire has 190,000 or so clones, over 85% of them found once; the top ten carry 0.067%. Sequencing was done on a sample of naive CD4+ T cells sorted from blood. Subset specified: CD45RA+ positively selected. The source is a young woman in good health.

The chain employs TRBV18 and TRBJ1-1; D is unclear. Germline assignment: CDR1 KGHSH and CDR2 LQKENI. CDR3 size: 14 residues. The V end lost 2 bases, the J end lost 6 bases, and 13 bases lay between the germline ends. The CDR3, as DNA: TGTGCCAGCTCACCAGGCCAGCTGAGCCCTGAAGCTTTCTTT. This gives the protein CASSPGQLSPEAFF. The whole variable domain, remainder taken from reference TRBV18 and TRBJ1-1, is NAGVMQNPRHLVRRRGQEARLRCSPMKGHSHVYWYRQLPEEGLKFMVYLQKENIIDESGMPKERFSAEFPKEGPSILRIQQVVRGDSAAYFCASSPGQLSPEAFFGQGTRLTVV.

The gene calls are TRBV27 and TRBJ2-5; 8 nucleotides line up with TRBD1. The V gene's germline CDR1 is MNHEY and CDR2 SMNVEV (reference sequence). The CDR3 sequence is 16 residues long. The V and J ends lost 7 bases and 0 bases, in that order; junction bases with no gene match: 10. CDR3 sequence reads: CASKGKTGANQETQYF. In nucleotides, the CDR3 is TGTGCCAGCAAAGGAAAGACAGGGGCCAACCAAGAGACCCAGTACTTC.

The V call is TRBV7-3, the J call TRBJ2-6; 7 nucleotides agree with TRBD2. Germline assignment: CDR1 SGHTA and CDR2 FQGTGA. After removal of 5 bases from V and 2 bases from J, the junction contained 15 bases not matched to a gene. This CDR3 is built from 19 residues. The CDR3 sequence is CASSPRLGGGPPGANVLTF. The CDR3 nucleotides read TGTGCCAGCAGCCCTCGTTTGGGGGGAGGGCCCCCTGGGGCCAACGTCCTGACTTTC.

The rearrangement links TRBV6-8 to TRBJ1-5; no definite D call. This CDR3 region has 11 residues. Germline values: CDR1 MNHGY, CDR2 SAAAGT. V lost 5 bases, J lost 5 bases, and 4 bases lay in between. The CDR3 DNA sequence: TGTGCCAGCAGTGATTATCAGCCCCAGCATTTT. Amino acid sequence: CASSDYQPQHF.

The count of this clone is one. The V gene is TRBV5-4, the J gene TRBJ2-5; 11 bases fit TRBD2. The length of the CDR3 is 16 residues. The V gene's germline CDR1 is SGHNT and CDR2 YYREEE (reference sequence). Trimming removed 4 bases from V and 2 bases from J; junction bases left unmatched: 7. As DNA, the CDR3 is TGTGCCAGCAGCGAGGGACTAGCGGAAGGGCAAGAGACCCAGTACTTC. Protein sequence: CASSEGLAEGQETQYF.

The chain carries TRBV5-1 and TRBJ1-1; tentatively, D is TRBD1 (6 bases). CDR1 is SGHRS, CDR2 YFSETQ, per germline. The CDR3 contains 15 residues. The V end lost 0 bases, the J end lost 5 bases, and 14 bases lay between the germline ends. CDR3 protein: CASSLETGGWTEAFF. DNA for the CDR3: TGCGCCAGCAGCTTGGAGACAGGCGGCTGGACTGAAGCTTTCTTT. The whole variable domain, remainder taken from reference TRBV5-1 and TRBJ1-1, is KAGVTQTPRYLIKTRGQQVTLSCSPISGHRSVSWYQQTPGQGLQFLFEYFSETQRNKGNFPGRFSGRQFSNSRSEMNVSTLELGDSALYLCASSLETGGWTEAFFGQGTRLTVV.

The rearrangement joins TRBV5-1 to TRBJ2-5; 7 bases map to TRBD1. The germline CDR1 and CDR2 sequences are SGHRS and YFSETQ. V trimming: 5 bases; J trimming: 0 bases; junction bases outside the gene matches: 4. This CDR3 spans 14 amino acids. The CDR3 reads CASSVGTDQETQYF. In DNA, the CDR3 is TGCGCCAGCAGTGTCGGGACAGACCAAGAGACCCAGTACTTC.

This clone appeared a few times. The rearrangement uses TRBV19 and TRBJ2-7, with 7 bases lining up with TRBD2. The CDR3 has 14 amino acids. V lost 6 bases, J lost 0 bases, and 5 bases stayed unmatched. In germline, CDR1 is LNHDA, CDR2 SQIVND (reference sequence). The CDR3 nucleotides read TGTGCCAGTAGGCAGCGGGGCCCCTCCTACGAGCAGTACTTC. Its protein is CASRQRGPSYEQYF.

V usage is TRBV19 and J usage is TRBJ1-1; tentatively, D is TRBD1 (6 bases). V was cut by 5 bases and J by 4 bases, with 20 bases left in between. The CDR3 runs 16 residues. CDR1 and CDR2 from the germline V gene are LNHDA and SQIVND (reference sequence). CDR3 in DNA: TGTGCCAGTAGTCCCCTGGTCGGGGGCCTCGGCACTGAAGCTTTCTTT. Translated, it gives CASSPLVGGLGTEAFF.

The chain recombines TRBV11-1 with TRBJ2-5; the D is unclear. Trimming removed 5 bases from V and 5 bases from J, with 12 bases in between. The CDR3 contains 13 residues. Germline V gene sequence: CDR1 SGHAT, CDR2 FQDESV (reference sequence). CDR3 bases: TGTGCCAGCAGCCCCGCCAACGACGAGACCCAGTACTTC. Its protein is CASSPANDETQYF. Full variable domain (remainder filled in from reference TRBV11-1 and TRBJ2-5): EAEVAQSPRYKITEKSQAVAFWCDPISGHATLYWYRQILGQGPELLVQFQDESVVDDSQLPKDRFSAERLKGVDSTLKIQPAELGDSAMYLCASSPANDETQYFGPGTRLLVL.

This chain joins TRBV5-1 and TRBJ2-5; 8 bases line up with TRBD2. The CDR3 spans 15 residues. The germline V gene encodes CDR1 SGHRS and CDR2 YFSETQ. The V and J ends lost 1 base and 4 bases, in that order; junction bases with no gene match: 6. CDR3 sequence reads: CASSLSSGSLETQYF. CDR3 sequence (DNA): TGCGCCAGCAGCTTGTCGAGCGGGAGCTTAGAGACCCAGTACTTC.

The chain is built from TRBV5-1 and TRBJ2-3; 10 bases map to TRBD2. The germline gives CDR1 SGHRS, CDR2 YFSETQ. There are 16 residues in the CDR3. Losses at the gene ends were 5 bases for V and 6 bases for J; bases not matched to a gene: 12. The CDR3 sequence: CASRGTSESPWDTQYF. CDR3 bases: TGCGCCAGCAGGGGGACTAGCGAATCCCCGTGGGATACGCAGTATTTT.

In nucleotides, the CDR3 is TGTGCCAGCAGTGAAGATCCCAGGTATCAGCCCCAGCATTTT. Protein product: CASSEDPRYQPQHF. The genes are TRBV6-1 and TRBJ1-5; D gene uncertain. Deletions cut 1 base from V and 5 bases from J, with 9 bases between. Germline V CDR1 and CDR2: MNHNS, SASEGT. The CDR3 extends over 14 amino acids.

V usage is TRBV28 and J usage is TRBJ2-3; D may be TRBD1 (6 bases). Per germline, CDR1 MDHEN and CDR2 SYDVKM. The CDR3 is made up of 14 amino acids. Trimming left V 4 bases short and J 5 bases short, with 13 bases between. Written as DNA, the CDR3 is TGTGCCAGCAGTTCAGTCCAAGGGGGAGATACGCAGTATTTT. Amino acid sequence: CASSSVQGGDTQYF.

The CDR3 nucleotides read TGTGCCAGCAGTATCTCCGGACAGTCGATTTATGGCTACACCTTC. This translates into CASSISGQSIYGYTF. The chain is built from TRBV28 and TRBJ1-2; perhaps TRBD1 as D (6 bases). This CDR3 has 15 residues. V was shortened by 5 bases and J by 5 bases, with 18 bases between the two germline ends. CDR1 MDHEN and CDR2 SYDVKM come from the germline V gene.

The gene calls are TRBV30 and TRBJ2-7, with D hard to call. Germline loops: CDR1 GTSNPN, CDR2 SVGIG (reference sequence). This CDR3 region has 12 residues. Trimming removed 1 base from V and 3 bases from J, with 7 bases in between. Here the CDR3 reads CAWSAHHYEQYF. The CDR3 DNA is TGTGCCTGGAGTGCCCACCACTACGAGCAGTACTTC. Together with reference TRBV30 and TRBJ2-7, the CDR3 gives the full variable domain: SQTIHQWPATLVQPVGSPLSLECTVEGTSNPNLYWYRQAAGRGLQLLFYSVGIGQISSEVPQNLSASRPQDRQFILSSKKLLLSDSGFYLCAWSAHHYEQYFGPGTRLTVT.